Listed below are T cell receptor beta chains from one sample, sequenced in a study of blood T cell repertoires in COVID-19. TCRdb's copy holds only in-frame clones and misses some; the assay was immunoSEQ multiplex PCR. The table records about 270,000 clones, about 90% of them present only once. Sample: PBMCs or T cells enriched from blood (not recorded which). The receptors originated from a woman aged 30 to 39 with acute COVID-19. The CDR3 runs from the conserved cysteine through the conserved F or W. D genes are given only for firm matches. Clone size is stated in some rows and not others, as once, few, many or a class when expanded.

>TRBV5-1|TRBJ1-1|-|TRBD1
CASSPRTGTLNTEAFF
TGCGCCAGCAGCCCACGGACAGGGACCTTGAACACTGAAGCTTTCTTT
>TRBV6-2/TRBV6-3|TRBJ2-7|-|TRBD2
CASSYSGLVRLEQYF
TGTGCCAGCAGTTACTCGGGACTAGTGAGGCTCGAGCAGTACTTC
>TRBV6-2/TRBV6-3|TRBJ2-1|few|TRBD2
CASSYWTSGRGSYNEQFF
TGTGCCAGCAGTTACTGGACTAGCGGGAGGGGCTCCTACAATGAGCAGTTCTTC
>TRBV7-3|TRBJ2-2|once|-
CASSLTPSAGELFF
TGTGCCAGCAGCTTAACCCCATCAGCCGGGGAGCTGTTTTTT
>TRBV19|TRBJ1-1|-|-
CASNTGRTEAFF
TGTGCCAGTAATACAGGGAGAACTGAAGCTTTCTTT
>TRBV27|TRBJ2-2|-|TRBD1
CASSLGPGGNTGELFF
TGTGCCAGCAGTTTAGGGCCAGGGGGGAACACCGGGGAGCTGTTTTTT
>TRBV28|TRBJ1-6|-|TRBD1
CASSQSGQSFGNNSPLHF
TGTGCCAGCAGCCAGTCGGGACAGTCGTTTGGTAATAATTCACCCCTCCACTTT
>TRBV11-2|TRBJ2-7|-|-
CASSLEIGTEQYF
TGTGCCAGCAGCTTAGAAATCGGGACAGAGCAGTACTTC
>TRBV7-8|TRBJ1-5|few|TRBD1
CASSPPGQYQPQHF
TGTGCCAGCAGCCCACCGGGACAGTATCAGCCCCAGCATTTT
>TRBV18|TRBJ2-1|-|-
CASSPGQGLYSEQFF
TGTGCCAGCTCACCGGGACAAGGTCTTTACAGTGAGCAGTTCTTC
>TRBV19|TRBJ2-1|once|TRBD2
CASSFGTRYNEQFF
TGTGCCAGTAGTTTTGGGACTAGATACAATGAGCAGTTCTTC